This T cell receptor beta chain was sequenced in a study of cytomegalovirus exposure and HLA in healthy donors. Findings of the study overall: In presence/absence analyses, roughly uniform sequencing depth across donors was assumed. Looking again later, the authors saw that most CMV-associated TCR beta chains seemed HLA-restricted. One later analysis reportedly identified an Asian-associated ancestry cluster that showed fewer N-insertions than the approximately 700-donor mean. Follow-up analysis seemed to connect common viral pathogens with several of the most significant clusters identified.

PCR was performed using 60 Vbeta and 13 Jbeta primers. Only in-frame clones appear in the TCRdb table, and some are missing; sequencing was by immunoSEQ multiplex PCR. The sample contains 150,000 to 200,000 clones, around three quarters of which appear only once. The V gene's germline CDR1 is SGHRS and CDR2 YFSETQ. Unmatched junction bases numbered 4, after V lost 3 bases and J lost 5 bases. The CDR3 runs 13 residues. With respect to this clone: Its specificity is not known.

The chain employs TRBV5-1 and TRBJ2-7, with 8 nucleotides matching TRBD1. Sequenced input: PBMCs. The TCR comes from a woman in her thirties or forties in good health and CMV-seronegative. CDR3 sequence (DNA): TGCGCCAGCAGCTCGGACAGGGCAGACGAGCAGTACTTC. This gives the protein CASSSDRADEQYF.